The 22 T cell receptor beta chains given below trace back to one sample, sequenced in a study of CD8+ T cells in alopecia areata. Treatment meaning: oral pan-JAK inhibitor, 5-10 mg twice daily. RNA was extracted and reverse transcribed into cDNA as the sequencing template. The repertoire was sequenced with immunoSEQ multiplex PCR; TCRdb's copy has only in-frame clones and lacks some. Of 150,000 to 200,000 clones in the sample, about 71% were seen once. The sequencing here drew on CD4+ T cells sorted from blood, taken at week 4, from a patient treated with tofacitinib. Every receptor here comes from a human donor with alopecia areata.

Comments on this clone: Within the sample, other DNA sequences also encode this same CDR3. The J gene is TRBJ2-5, the V gene TRBV30; D is unresolved. The CDR3 has 11 amino acids. Trimming removed 2 bases from V and 5 bases from J, with 6 bases in between. Germline CDR1 GTSNPN, CDR2 SVGIG (reference sequence). CDR3 in amino acids: CAWSSRETQYF. The CDR3 coding sequence is TGTGCCTGGAGTTCTCGGGAGACCCAGTACTTC.

The J gene is TRBJ2-2, the V gene TRBV29-1; TRBD2 matches at 7 bases. This CDR3 region has 15 residues. CDR1 SQVTM and CDR2 ANQGSEA come from the germline V gene. Trimming at V came to 7 bases and at J to 6 bases, leaving 14 bases not matched to a gene. The CDR3 spells CSGARASGWPGELFF. CDR3 nucleotide sequence: TGCAGCGGCGCAAGGGCTAGCGGATGGCCCGGGGAGCTGTTTTTT.

The V gene is TRBV5-6, the J gene TRBJ2-3; 9 bases are a match to TRBD1. This CDR3 contains 16 residues. The germline gives CDR1 SGHDT, CDR2 YYEEEE. Trimming took 5 bases from V and 6 from J; bases not matched to a gene: 13. CDR3 nucleotides: TGTGCCAGCAGGAGTCGTCGGGACAGGGTGTGGGATACGCAGTATTTT. As protein: CASRSRRDRVWDTQYF.

This rearrangement joins TRBV6-5 to TRBJ1-2, with 7 bases lining up with TRBD1. Trimming took 6 bases from V and 8 from J; bases not matched to a gene: 6. Germline CDR1 MNHEY, CDR2 SVGAGI. This CDR3 is 12 amino acids long. The CDR3 DNA sequence: TGTGCCAGCAGGAGAACAGGGGCCGGCTACACCTTC. This codes for CASRRTGAGYTF.

This chain uses TRBV29-1 with TRBJ1-3, with 11 bases lining up with TRBD1. CDR1 and CDR2 (germline): SQVTM, ANQGSEA. This CDR3 contains 14 residues. Trimming took 7 bases from V and 8 from J; bases not matched to a gene: 10. CDR3 amino acids: CSGGTGGRGDTIYF. CDR3 bases: TGCAGCGGTGGGACAGGGGGGAGAGGTGACACCATATATTTT.

This rearrangement joins TRBV30 to TRBJ1-5; D gene unclear. Germline-derived CDR1 and CDR2 are GTSNPN and SVGIG (reference sequence). V shed 1 base and J shed 2 bases, with 9 bases lying between them. The CDR3 sequence is 14 residues long. CDR3 nucleotides: TGTGCCTGGAGTGGGGGAGTCGGCAATCAGCCCCAGCATTTT. It encodes CAWSGGVGNQPQHF.

J is TRBJ1-2 and V is TRBV29-1; D is unclear. The CDR3 covers 11 residues. Trimming took off 3 bases at V and 4 bases at J, with 6 bases between the two ends. In germline, CDR1 is SQVTM, CDR2 ANQGSEA. The CDR3 sequence is CSVDPGYGYTF. CDR3 sequence (DNA): TGCAGCGTTGACCCAGGCTATGGCTACACCTTC.

This clone was recorded once. J is TRBJ2-2 and V is TRBV5-1; 7 positions agree with TRBD1. Germline V gene data show CDR1 as SGHRS and CDR2 as YFSETQ. The CDR3 contains 17 residues. With 3 bases clipped from V and 2 bases from J, the junction kept 10 bases outside the gene matches. The CDR3 here is CASSSKPGTVNTGELFF. DNA for the CDR3: TGCGCCAGCAGCTCAAAACCTGGGACAGTCAACACCGGGGAGCTGTTTTTT.

The V call is TRBV5-1, the J call TRBJ2-7; the match to TRBD1 covers 9 bases. Germline V gene lookup returns CDR1 SGHRS and CDR2 YFSETQ. V dropped 0 bases and J dropped 9; count of bases not matched to a gene: 7. The CDR3 contains 14 residues. The CDR3 region is CASSLAGTGQRQYF. CDR3 in DNA: TGCGCCAGCAGCTTGGCCGGGACAGGGCAAAGGCAGTACTTC.

The chain links TRBV7-8 to TRBJ2-6; 7 nucleotides agree with TRBD1. Germline CDR1 reads SGHVS; CDR2 reads FQNEAQ. The CDR3 is 17 residues long. V was clipped by 3 bases and J by 0 bases; unmatched bases: 5. CDR3 protein: CASSFETGISGANVLTF. The DNA of the CDR3 is TGTGCCAGCAGCTTCGAGACAGGGATCTCTGGGGCCAACGTCCTGACTTTC. Full variable domain (rest looked up from reference TRBV7-8 and TRBJ2-6): GAGVSQSPRYKVAKRGQDVALRCDPISGHVSLFWYQQALGQGPEFLTYFQNEAQLDKSGLPSDRFFAERPEGSVSTLKIQRTQQEDSAVYLCASSFETGISGANVLTFGAGSRLTVL.

The chain combines TRBV11-2 with TRBJ2-2; the match to TRBD2 covers 9 bases. This CDR3 contains 17 residues. The V segment lost 4 bases and the J segment 4 bases; nucleotides outside the gene matches: 10. Germline values: CDR1 SGHAT, CDR2 FQNNGV. The CDR3: CASSSRGVAGVTGELFF. For the CDR3, the DNA is TGTGCCAGCAGCTCTCGGGGGGTAGCGGGAGTCACCGGGGAGCTGTTTTTT. Full variable domain (rest looked up from reference TRBV11-2 and TRBJ2-2): EAGVAQSPRYKIIEKRQSVAFWCNPISGHATLYWYQQILGQGPKLLIQFQNNGVVDDSQLPKDRFSAERLKGVDSTLKIQPAKLEDSAVYLCASSSRGVAGVTGELFFGEGSRLTVL.

CDR3 nucleotide sequence: TGTGCCTGGAGTAAGGGACAGTCTAACTATGGCTACACCTTC. It translates to CAWSKGQSNYGYTF. This chain links TRBV30 with TRBJ1-2; 7 bases agree with TRBD1. Germline trimming cut 2 bases from V and 0 bases from J; bases unmatched to any gene: 3. Germline assignment: CDR1 GTSNPN and CDR2 SVGIG (reference sequence). CDR3 size: 14 residues.

V usage is TRBV29-1 and J usage is TRBJ2-3; D is perhaps TRBD2 (7 bases). CDR3 size: 14 residues. Looked up from germline, CDR1 is SQVTM and CDR2 is ANQGSEA. Trimming left V 7 bases short and J 1 base short, with 15 bases between. The CDR3 coding sequence is TGCAGCGCTGCTAAGGGGGGGGGCACAGATACGCAGTATTTT. Amino acids: CSAAKGGGTDTQYF.

The rearrangement links TRBV7-3 to TRBJ2-2; a possible D gene is TRBD1 (6 bases). Germline CDR1 SGHTA, CDR2 FQGTGA. This CDR3 is 16 amino acids long. Trimming left V 3 bases short and J 1 base short, with 12 bases between. The DNA for the CDR3 is TGTGCCAGCAGCTTTCAACCGGGACAGAACACCGGGGAGCTGTTTTTT. Translated, it gives CASSFQPGQNTGELFF.

This clone has just a few counts. V gene TRBV29-1 combines with J gene TRBJ1-1; 7 nucleotides match TRBD1. V dropped 4 bases and J dropped 5; count of bases not matched to a gene: 4. The germline gives CDR1 SQVTM, CDR2 ANQGSEA. The CDR3 has 12 residues. For the CDR3, the DNA is TGCAGCGTTGGACAGGGAGGGACTGAAGCTTTCTTT. This encodes CSVGQGGTEAFF.

The chain combines TRBV9 with TRBJ1-2; no reliable D call. V gave up 3 bases and J gave up 5 bases, with 11 bases separating them. The CDR3 has 13 amino acids. Germline V CDR1 and CDR2: SGDLS, YYNGEE. In DNA form, the CDR3 reads TGTGCCAGCAGCGCGGACGACCGGTATGGCTACACCTTC. Its protein is CASSADDRYGYTF.

This chain joins TRBV9 and TRBJ2-1; perhaps TRBD1 as D (5 bases). The germline gives CDR1 SGDLS, CDR2 YYNGEE. V shed 0 bases and J shed 6 bases, with 7 bases lying between them. This CDR3 region has 13 residues. The chain's CDR3 is CASSVGQGNEQFF. In DNA, the CDR3 is TGTGCCAGCAGCGTAGGGCAGGGCAATGAGCAGTTCTTC.

CDR3 sequence reads: CATSNKVSGANVLTF. CDR3 DNA: TGTGCCACCAGCAACAAGGTCTCTGGGGCCAACGTCCTGACTTTC. The rearrangement uses TRBV15 and TRBJ2-6; D not certain. V was shortened by 4 bases and J by 0 bases, with 7 bases between the two germline ends. There are 15 residues in the CDR3. Germline V gene sequence: CDR1 LNHNV, CDR2 YYDKDF (reference sequence).

The rearrangement uses TRBV29-1 and TRBJ2-5; tentatively, D is TRBD1 or TRBD2 (5 bases each). Trimming cost V 8 bases and J 4 bases, with 14 bases left between them. Per germline, CDR1 SQVTM and CDR2 ANQGSEA. There are 12 residues in the CDR3. In DNA, the CDR3 is TGCAGCACCCGGGGCGTGGGAGAGACCCAGTACTTC. This gives the protein CSTRGVGETQYF.

CDR3 in amino acids: CASSRQPGHPSEAFF. The CDR3, as DNA: TGTGCCAGCAGTCGACAACCGGGACATCCTAGCGAGGCTTTCTTT. This chain connects TRBV6-5 to TRBJ1-1; D perhaps matches TRBD1 (6 bases). This CDR3 comprises 15 residues. Germline V gene lookup returns CDR1 MNHEY and CDR2 SVGAGI. The V and J ends lost 5 bases and 11 bases respectively, with 24 bases between them.

CDR3 sequence reads: CASSYSIRAENQPQHF. In nucleotides, the CDR3 is TGTGCCAGCAGTTACTCGATACGGGCAGAGAATCAGCCCCAGCATTTT. The V gene is TRBV6-6, the J gene TRBJ1-5; no clear D. CDR1 and CDR2 from the germline V gene are MNHNY and SVGAGI (reference sequence). The germline V and J ends were trimmed by 0 bases and 4 bases, with 13 bases remaining between them. This CDR3 is 16 amino acids long.

This clone was counted only a few times. The V gene is TRBV25-1, the J gene TRBJ1-2; D is uncertain. This CDR3 is built from 13 residues. Looked up from germline, CDR1 is MGHDK and CDR2 is SYGVNS. Trimming left V 6 bases short and J 0 bases short, with 8 bases between. The CDR3, as DNA: TGTGCCAGCAGAGAGGAGACTAACTATGGCTACACCTTC. Its protein product is CASREETNYGYTF.